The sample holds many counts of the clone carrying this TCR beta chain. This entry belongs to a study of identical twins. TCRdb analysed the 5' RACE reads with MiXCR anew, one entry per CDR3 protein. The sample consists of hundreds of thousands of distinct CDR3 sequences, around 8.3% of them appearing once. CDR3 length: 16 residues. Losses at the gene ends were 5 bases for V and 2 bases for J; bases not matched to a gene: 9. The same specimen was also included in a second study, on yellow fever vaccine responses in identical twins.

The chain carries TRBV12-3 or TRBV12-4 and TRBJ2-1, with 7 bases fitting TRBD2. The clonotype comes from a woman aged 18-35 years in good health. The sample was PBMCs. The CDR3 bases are TGTGCCAGCAGTCCAGGGTCTAGCGGCGCCTACAATGAGCAGTTCTTC. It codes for CASSPGSSGAYNEQFF.